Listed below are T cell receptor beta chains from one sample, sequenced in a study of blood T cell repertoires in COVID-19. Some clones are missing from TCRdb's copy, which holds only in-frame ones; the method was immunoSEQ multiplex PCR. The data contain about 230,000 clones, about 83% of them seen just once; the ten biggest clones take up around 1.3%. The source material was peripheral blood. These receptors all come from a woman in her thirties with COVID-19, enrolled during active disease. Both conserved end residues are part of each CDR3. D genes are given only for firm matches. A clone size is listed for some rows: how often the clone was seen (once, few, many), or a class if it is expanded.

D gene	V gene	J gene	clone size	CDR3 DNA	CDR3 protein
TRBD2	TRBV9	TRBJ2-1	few	TGTGCCAGCAGCTCTACCGGGACTAGCCGGAATGAGCAGTTCTTC	CASSSTGTSRNEQFF
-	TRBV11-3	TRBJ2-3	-	TGTGCCAGCAGCTTAGGGGGCAGGGGCCCAGATACGCAGTATTTT	CASSLGGRGPDTQYF
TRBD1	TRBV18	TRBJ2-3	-	TGTGCCAGCTCACCAGCGGACAGGAGCCGTAGCACAGATACGCAGTATTTT	CASSPADRSRSTDTQYF
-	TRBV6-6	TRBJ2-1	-	TGTGCCAGCAGTATTTGGGGGCTCAATGAGCAGTTCTTC	CASSIWGLNEQFF
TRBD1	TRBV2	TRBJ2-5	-	TGTGCCAGCAGTGACAGGGGGCGGGAGACCCAGTACTTC	CASSDRGRETQYF
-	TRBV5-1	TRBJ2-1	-	TGCGCCAGCAGCTTCCCAGAAACCTACAATGAGCAGTTCTTC	CASSFPETYNEQFF
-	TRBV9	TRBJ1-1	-	TGTGCCAGCACCGTAAGCCCTACACGGGACACTGAAGCTTTCTTT	CASTVSPTRDTEAFF
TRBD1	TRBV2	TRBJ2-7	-	TGTGCCAGCTTGGGACAGGGGGCTATCTACGAGCAGTACTTC	CASLGQGAIYEQYF
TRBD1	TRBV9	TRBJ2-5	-	TGTGCCAGCAGCGTAGACGGGACAGGGGAGGAGACCCAGTACTTC	CASSVDGTGEETQYF
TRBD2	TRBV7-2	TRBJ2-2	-	TGTGCCAGCAGGCGGGGGGTAAACGGGGAGCTGTTTTTT	CASRRGVNGELFF
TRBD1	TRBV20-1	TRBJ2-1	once	TGCAGTGCTAGTAACGATCGCGACAGGGCATACAATGAGCAGTTCTTC	CSASNDRDRAYNEQFF
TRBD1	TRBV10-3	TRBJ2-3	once	TGTGCCATCAGTGAGCCTGGACAGGAGTCAGATACGCAGTATTTT	CAISEPGQESDTQYF
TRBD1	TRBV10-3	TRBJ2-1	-	TGTGCCATCATGCGGACAGGGACCGGCAATGAGCAGTTCTTC	CAIMRTGTGNEQFF
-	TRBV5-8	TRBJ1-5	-	TGTGCCAGCAGCGCGGACAACCAGCCCCAGCATTTT	CASSADNQPQHF
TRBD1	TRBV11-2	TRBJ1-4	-	TGTGCCAGCAGCTTAGCCCCCTTGGGACAGGGCATTAATGAAAAACTGTTTTTT	CASSLAPLGQGINEKLFF
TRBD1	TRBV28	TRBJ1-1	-	TGTGCCAGCAGTTTGGGGACAGGGAACACTGAAGCTTTCTTT	CASSLGTGNTEAFF
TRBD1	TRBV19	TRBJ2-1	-	TGTGCCAGTAGGGGACAGGGCCTCCTTTACAATGAGCAGTTCTTC	CASRGQGLLYNEQFF
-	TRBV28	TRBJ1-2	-	TGTGCCAGCACCCCGACAGGCCAAGTTAACTATGGCTACACCTTC	CASTPTGQVNYGYTF
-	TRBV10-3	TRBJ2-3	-	TGTGCCATCAGTTCGAGCGGAACTAGCACAGATACGCAGTATTTT	CAISSSGTSTDTQYF
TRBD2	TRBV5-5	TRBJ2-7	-	TGTGCCAGCAGCCCGCCCCCGGGACTAACCTACGAGCAGTACTTC	CASSPPPGLTYEQYF
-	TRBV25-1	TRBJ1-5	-	TGTGCCAGCAGTGAGTCCGAGCGGGCGCCCCAGCATTTT	CASSESERAPQHF
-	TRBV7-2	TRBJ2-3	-	TGTGCCAGCAGGACCGGGAGTACGCAGTATTTT	CASRTGSTQYF
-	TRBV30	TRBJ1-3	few	TGTGCCTGGGAAGCGAGCTCTGGAAACACCATATATTTT	CAWEASSGNTIYF
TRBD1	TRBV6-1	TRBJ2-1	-	TGTGCCAGCAGTGAAACAGGGGTCTCCTACAATGAGCAGTTCTTC	CASSETGVSYNEQFF
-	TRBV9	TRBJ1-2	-	TGTGCCAGCAGCGTGCGGGATAACTATGGCTACACCTTC	CASSVRDNYGYTF
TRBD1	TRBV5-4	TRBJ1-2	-	TGTGCCAGCAGCATACCCGGACAGGGGGCGCATGGCTACACCTTC	CASSIPGQGAHGYTF
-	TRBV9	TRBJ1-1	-	TGTGCCAGCAGCGTGGGACACTTGAACACTGAAGCTTTCTTT	CASSVGHLNTEAFF
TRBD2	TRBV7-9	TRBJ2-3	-	TGTGCCAGCAGCTTAGCGATAGCGGGAGGAAGAACAGATACGCAGTATTTT	CASSLAIAGGRTDTQYF
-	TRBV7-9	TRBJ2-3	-	TGTGCCAGCAGCCGCGACAGGGCGGGAACAGATACGCAGTATTTT	CASSRDRAGTDTQYF
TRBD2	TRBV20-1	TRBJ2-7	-	TGCAGTGCCCCTTTGGGAGGGACTGTCTACTTC	CSAPLGGTVYF
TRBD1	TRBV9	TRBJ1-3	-	TGTGCCAGCAGCCCCCGACAGGGTTCTGGAAACACCATATATTTT	CASSPRQGSGNTIYF
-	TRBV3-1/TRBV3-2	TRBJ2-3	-	TGTGCCAGCAGCGATATACTAGGAACCACAGATACGCAGTATTTT	CASSDILGTTDTQYF
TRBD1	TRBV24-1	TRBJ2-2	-	TGTGCCACCAGTGAACAGGGGGACACCGGGGAGCTGTTTTTT	CATSEQGDTGELFF
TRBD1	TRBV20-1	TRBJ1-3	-	TGCAGTGCTAGTGGACAGGGGGCTGTAAACACCATATATTTT	CSASGQGAVNTIYF
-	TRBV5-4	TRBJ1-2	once	TGTGCCAGCAGCGTGGGAGTTTCCTATGGCTACACCTTC	CASSVGVSYGYTF
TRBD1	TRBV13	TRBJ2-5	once	TGTGCCAGCAGCTATACCGGGACCCAGCCAGGGGGGACCCAGTACTTC	CASSYTGTQPGGTQYF
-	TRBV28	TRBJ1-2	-	TGTGCCAGCAGGGAAGAGGGGGATGGCTACACCTTC	CASREEGDGYTF
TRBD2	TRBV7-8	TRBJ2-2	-	TGTGCCAGCAGCTTGGGACTAGCTCCGAACACCGGGGAGCTGTTTTTT	CASSLGLAPNTGELFF
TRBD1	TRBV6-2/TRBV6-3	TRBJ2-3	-	TGTGCCAGCAGCCCTTCGACAGGGACGAGCACAGATACGCAGTATTTT	CASSPSTGTSTDTQYF
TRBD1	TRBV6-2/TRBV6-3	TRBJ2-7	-	TGTGCCAGCAGTTTTCAAACCGGGACAGGTATTTCCTACGAGCAGTACTTC	CASSFQTGTGISYEQYF
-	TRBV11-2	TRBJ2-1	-	TGTGCCAGCAGCTTAGAGGCCCGCGTCCAGGGCAATGAGCAGTTCTTC	CASSLEARVQGNEQFF